A single sample is the source of the 26 T cell receptor beta chains below, sequenced in a study of cytomegalovirus exposure and HLA in healthy donors. Primers: 60 Vbeta forward and 13 Jbeta reverse. Data came from immunoSEQ multiplex PCR; TCRdb stores just in-frame clones and leaves some out. The table lists around 120,000 clones, just over 70% of them singletons. Sequencing was done on a sample of PBMCs. The receptors derive from a woman aged 60-75 years in good health and CMV-seropositive.

This clone has a handful of counts. The chain combines TRBV13 with TRBJ1-2; no clear D. The CDR3 has 12 residues. Germline-derived CDR1 and CDR2 are PRHDT and FYEKMQ (reference sequence). The V and J ends lost 2 bases and 8 bases respectively, with 9 bases between them. The CDR3 reads CASSLLSWGYTF. The CDR3 DNA reads as TGTGCCAGCAGCTTATTGAGCTGGGGCTACACCTTC. Drawing the rest from reference TRBV13 and TRBJ1-2, the complete variable domain is AAGVIQSPRHLIKEKRETATLKCYPIPRHDTVYWYQQGPGQDPQFLISFYEKMQSDKGSIPDRFSAQQFSDYHSELNMSSLELGDSALYFCASSLLSWGYTFGSGTRLTVV.

The CDR3 region is CASSLGQTREGYTF. DNA of the CDR3: TGTGCCAGCAGCTTGGGACAGACTAGGGAGGGCTACACCTTC. The chain has TRBV5-6 and TRBJ1-2; perhaps TRBD1 as D (5 bases). CDR1 and CDR2 (germline): SGHDT, YYEEEE. The CDR3 spans 14 residues. With 0 bases removed from V and 8 bases from J, the gap between germline ends came to 14 bases.

This clone is a singleton in its sample. The chain is built from TRBV6-5 and TRBJ2-2; 9 nucleotides align to TRBD1. Germline values: CDR1 MNHEY, CDR2 SVGAGI. V dropped 4 bases and J dropped 15; count of bases not matched to a gene: 12. The CDR3 spans 14 residues. In DNA, the CDR3 is TGTGCCAGCAGTTTCTCCCAGACGACAGGGGGGGTGTTTTTT. Encoded protein: CASSFSQTTGGVFF.

The V gene is TRBV19, the J gene TRBJ1-2; D is perhaps TRBD1 (6 bases). Germline lookup yields CDR1 LNHDA and CDR2 SQIVND (reference sequence). CDR3 length: 13 amino acids. Trimming stripped 4 bases from V and 2 bases from J, with 8 bases between. CDR3: CASSKQGNYGYTF. CDR3 bases: TGTGCCAGTAGTAAACAGGGAAACTATGGCTACACCTTC.

The chain combines TRBV9 with TRBJ1-1; D gene unclear. The V and J ends lost 2 bases and 5 bases respectively, with 16 bases between them. CDR1 and CDR2 from the germline V gene are SGDLS and YYNGEE. The CDR3 runs to 15 residues. The CDR3 DNA reads TGTGCCAGCAGCGTCAGTTCCTTGGGAGGGACTGAAGCTTTCTTT. Residues: CASSVSSLGGTEAFF.

The gene calls are TRBV7-9 and TRBJ2-7; 10 bases agree with TRBD1. Germline V gene lookup returns CDR1 SEHNR and CDR2 FQNEAQ (reference sequence). The CDR3 spans 15 residues. The V segment lost 4 bases and the J segment 6 bases; nucleotides outside the gene matches: 9. CDR3 nucleotide sequence: TGTGCCAGCAGCTGGGTTCGGACAGGGGGTTCCGAGCAGTACTTC. Translation: CASSWVRTGGSEQYF.

Note on this clone: Its ends do not fully match the called genes, so a read error is possible. V gene TRBV11-2 combines with J gene TRBJ1-1, with D possibly TRBD1 on 6 matching bases. Germline values: CDR1 SGHAT, CDR2 FQNNGV. CDR3 length equals 13 residues. In DNA form, the CDR3 reads TGTGCCAGCAGCTCCCAGGGGAACACTGAGGCTTTCTTT. Translating it yields CASSSQGNTEAFF.

V usage is TRBV7-2 and J usage is TRBJ2-5, with a weak D call TRBD1 (5 bases). Germline V lookup: CDR1 SGHTA, CDR2 FQGNSA. Trimming cost V 5 bases and J 2 bases, with 9 bases left between them. CDR3 length: 13 amino acids. The CDR3: CASSVTGQETQYF. The DNA for the CDR3 is TGTGCCAGCAGCGTTACAGGACAAGAGACCCAGTACTTC.

This clone was found a few times. The genes are TRBV2 and TRBJ2-7; tentative D call: TRBD2 (5 bases). This CDR3 has 15 residues. Trimming took 3 bases from V and 2 from J, leaving 14 bases between them. Germline values: CDR1 SNHLY, CDR2 FYNNEI. The CDR3 DNA is TGTGCCAGCAGTGAGAGTGAAGCGGCCGCCTACGAGCAGTACTTC. Translated, it gives CASSESEAAAYEQYF. Full variable domain (rest looked up from reference TRBV2 and TRBJ2-7): EPEVTQTPSHQVTQMGQEVILRCVPISNHLYFYWYRQILGQKVEFLVSFYNNEISEKSEIFDDQFSVERPDGSNFTLKIRSTKLEDSAMYFCASSESEAAAYEQYFGPGTRLTVT.

The CDR3 sequence is CASSYRTPRQGPDNEKLFF. For the CDR3, the DNA is TGTGCCAGCAGCTACCGTACCCCCCGCCAGGGGCCCGATAATGAAAAACTGTTTTTT. This rearrangement joins TRBV7-9 to TRBJ1-4; tentative D call: TRBD1 (6 bases). The CDR3 has 19 amino acids. The V gene's germline CDR1 is SEHNR and CDR2 FQNEAQ (reference sequence). V was shortened by 4 bases and J by 4 bases, with 25 bases between the two germline ends.

This clone was detected only once. The rearrangement joins TRBV7-6 to TRBJ1-3; unclear D gene. The CDR3 length is 17 residues. Trimming pared 4 bases from V and 1 base from J, leaving 17 bases between. Germline CDR1 SGHVS, CDR2 FNYEAQ. The CDR3 DNA sequence: TGTGCCAGCAGCTCTTACCAGATCCAAACATCTGGAAACACCATATATTTT. This encodes CASSSYQIQTSGNTIYF.

A single count supports this clone. CDR3 sequence (DNA): TGTGCCAGCAGCTTAGCCGGGACAGGGGTGAATGAAAAACTGTTTTTT. Protein product: CASSLAGTGVNEKLFF. This chain uses TRBV13 with TRBJ1-4; TRBD1 aligns across 10 bases. V trimming: 1 base; J trimming: 5 bases; junction bases outside the gene matches: 4. CDR1 is PRHDT, CDR2 FYEKMQ, per germline (reference sequence). The CDR3 is made up of 16 amino acids.

The chain combines TRBV9 with TRBJ2-1; D perhaps matches TRBD1 (5 bases). Germline CDR1 and CDR2: SGDLS and YYNGEE. CDR3 length: 14 residues. The germline V and J ends were trimmed by 1 base and 9 bases, with 14 bases remaining between them. The CDR3 loop is CASSVTDSGLEQFF. In DNA, the CDR3 is TGTGCCAGCAGCGTAACAGACAGTGGGCTTGAGCAGTTCTTC.

This chain connects TRBV6-1 to TRBJ2-4; D is possibly TRBD2 (5 bases). V was trimmed by 4 bases and J by 1 base, leaving 11 bases between them. The germline CDR1 and CDR2 sequences are MNHNS and SASEGT. The CDR3 consists of 15 residues. The CDR3 DNA is TGTGCCAGCAGTGGACTATTCTCTGCCAAAAACATTCAGTACTTC. Its translation: CASSGLFSAKNIQYF.

Notes on this clone: One end of the junction is discordant with germline, which a read error may explain. The rearrangement uses TRBV7-9 and TRBJ1-1; weak D call: TRBD1 (6 bases). CDR3 size: 13 residues. Germline CDR1 SEHNR, CDR2 FQNEAQ (reference sequence). CDR3 sequence (DNA): TGTTCCAGCACACAAAACAGGGACACTGAAGCTTTCTTT. This sequence encodes CSSTQNRDTEAFF.

This chain uses TRBV2 with TRBJ1-2; D might be TRBD1 (6 bases). Trimming took off 6 bases at V and 5 bases at J, with 19 bases between the two ends. CDR1 is SNHLY and CDR2 is FYNNEI in the germline V gene. CDR3 size: 15 residues. The DNA of the CDR3 is TGTGCCAGCAGCCTCGGACAGAGTCTCGGTTATGGCTACACCTTC. Its translation is CASSLGQSLGYGYTF.

This clone showed up just a few times. This sequence joins TRBV4-1 and TRBJ2-2; 7 bases map to TRBD1. CDR3 length equals 12 residues. J gave up 13 bases and V 4 bases, and 6 bases lay outside the gene matches. CDR1 is MGHRA and CDR2 is YSYEKL in the germline V gene. The CDR3 region has the DNA TGCGCCAGCAGCCCCTGGACAGGAGGGCTGTTTTTT. This sequence encodes CASSPWTGGLFF.

V and J are TRBV5-1 and TRBJ2-7, with D tentatively TRBD1 (5 bases). The CDR3 loop spans 14 amino acids. Germline CDR1 SGHRS, CDR2 YFSETQ. V was cut by 4 bases and J by 6 bases, with 17 bases left in between. The CDR3 reads CASSRPTGPGEQYF. DNA for the CDR3: TGCGCCAGCAGCCGGCCTACAGGACCTGGCGAGCAGTACTTC. The variable domain in full, with the rest retrieved from reference TRBV5-1 and TRBJ2-7, is KAGVTQTPRYLIKTRGQQVTLSCSPISGHRSVSWYQQTPGQGLQFLFEYFSETQRNKGNFPGRFSGRQFSNSRSEMNVSTLELGDSALYLCASSRPTGPGEQYFGPGTRLTVT.

V is TRBV7-8 and J is TRBJ1-5, with TRBD1 matching 7 bases. Germline assignment: CDR1 SGHVS and CDR2 FQNEAQ. This CDR3 is 13 amino acids long. V trimming: 7 bases; J trimming: 5 bases; junction bases outside the gene matches: 5. CDR3 protein: CASNKGGDQPQHF. In DNA form, the CDR3 reads TGTGCCAGCAACAAAGGGGGCGATCAGCCCCAGCATTTT.

The chain combines TRBV5-1 with TRBJ2-1; 8 nucleotides line up with TRBD1. CDR3 length: 13 amino acids. Germline assignment: CDR1 SGHRS and CDR2 YFSETQ. V gave up 2 bases and J gave up 6 bases; unmatched junction bases: 1. The CDR3 nucleotides are TGCGCCAGCAGCTTACAGGGGGGCAATGAGCAGTTCTTC. It translates to CASSLQGGNEQFF.

The V call is TRBV25-1, the J call TRBJ1-1; no reliable D call. Germline V gene sequence: CDR1 MGHDK, CDR2 SYGVNS. The V end lost 8 bases, the J end lost 6 bases, and 10 bases lay between the germline ends. The CDR3 runs to 11 residues. CDR3 sequence (DNA): TGTGCCAGCGGGAGGAGGGCTGAAGCTTTCTTT. It encodes CASGRRAEAFF. Supplemented by reference TRBV25-1 and TRBJ1-1, the full variable domain reads EADIYQTPRYLVIGTGKKITLECSQTMGHDKMYWYQQDPGMELHLIHYSYGVNSTEKGDLSSESTVSRIRTEHFPLTLESARPSHTSQYLCASGRRAEAFFGQGTRLTVV.

This clone was observed a handful of times. The chain recombines TRBV13 with TRBJ2-1; 14 bases match TRBD2. From germline, CDR1 is PRHDT and CDR2 FYEKMQ (reference sequence). The trim removed 6 bases at V and 0 bases at J, leaving 7 bases unmatched. The CDR3 is 18 residues long. The CDR3 sequence: CASSSGTSGGLSYNEQFF. In DNA, the CDR3 is TGTGCCAGCAGTTCCGGGACTAGCGGGGGCCTCTCCTACAATGAGCAGTTCTTC.

The chain uses TRBV11-2 and TRBJ2-1, with 7 bases aligning to TRBD2. The V gene end was trimmed by 5 bases and the J gene end by 9 bases; junction bases not matched to a gene: 19. The CDR3 consists of 17 residues. Germline-derived CDR1 and CDR2 are SGHAT and FQNNGV. CDR3 in amino acids: CASSPRNRLASSSEQFF. In DNA, the CDR3 is TGTGCCAGCAGCCCCCGAAACCGACTAGCCAGCTCTAGTGAGCAGTTCTTC.

As regards this clone: The junction departs from the called germline gene at one end, perhaps through a read error. V usage is TRBV4-1 and J usage is TRBJ2-7, with D hard to call. This CDR3 spans 14 amino acids. The V gene's germline CDR1 is MGHRA and CDR2 YSYEKL. CDR3 nucleotides: TGCGCCAGCAGCCAATCCCCGCCCCCGTACGGGCAGTACTTC. Protein product: CASSQSPPPYGQYF.

This chain joins TRBV4-2 and TRBJ1-5, with 9 bases that match TRBD1. This CDR3 has 14 residues. J was trimmed by 7 bases and V by 4 bases; bases with no gene match: 5. The germline gives CDR1 LGHNA, CDR2 YNFKEQ. CDR3 sequence (DNA): TGTGCCAGCAGCCCTTACAGGGGGCAACAGCCCCAGCATTTT. It is translated as CASSPYRGQQPQHF.

The chain is built from TRBV6-5 and TRBJ2-3; 9 nucleotides match TRBD1. Germline values: CDR1 MNHEY, CDR2 SVGAGI. The V segment lost 0 bases and the J segment 9 bases; nucleotides outside the gene matches: 7. The CDR3 contains 15 residues. Written as DNA, the CDR3 is TGTGCCAGCAGTTACTCCCGGCCCACAGGGGGCACGCAGTATTTT. It specifies CASSYSRPTGGTQYF.